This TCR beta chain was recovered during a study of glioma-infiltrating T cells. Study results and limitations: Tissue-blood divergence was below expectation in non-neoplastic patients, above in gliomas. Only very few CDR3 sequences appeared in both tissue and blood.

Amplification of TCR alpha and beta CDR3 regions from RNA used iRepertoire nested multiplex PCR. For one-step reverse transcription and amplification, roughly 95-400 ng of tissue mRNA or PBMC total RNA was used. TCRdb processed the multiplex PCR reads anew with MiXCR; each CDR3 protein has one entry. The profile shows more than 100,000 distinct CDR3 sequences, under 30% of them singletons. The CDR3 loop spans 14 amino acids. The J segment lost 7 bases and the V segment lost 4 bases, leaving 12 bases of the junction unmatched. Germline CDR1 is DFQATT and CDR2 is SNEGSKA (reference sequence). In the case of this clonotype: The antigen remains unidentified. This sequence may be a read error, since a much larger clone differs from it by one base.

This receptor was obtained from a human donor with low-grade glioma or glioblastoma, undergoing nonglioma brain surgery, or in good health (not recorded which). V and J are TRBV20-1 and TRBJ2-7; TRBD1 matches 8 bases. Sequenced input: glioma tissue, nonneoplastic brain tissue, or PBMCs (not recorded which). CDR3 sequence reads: CSATPGQDLEEQYF. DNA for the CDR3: TGCAGTGCTACGCCGGGACAGGATCTAGAGGAGCAGTACTTC.